One sample yielded the 29 T cell receptor beta chains listed below, sequenced in a study of T cells in Graves' hyperthyroidism and ophthalmopathy. Amplification yielded TCR beta CDR3 regions, with RNA transcripts as the source. The HTBI primer set was used in a first-round RT-PCR of the TCR CDR3. TCRdb re-analysed the multiplex PCR reads in MiXCR, keeping a single row per CDR3 protein. The sample lists under 300,000 distinct CDR3 sequences, over 20% occurring once. Sequencing was carried out using blood. The origin of the receptors is a man aged 25 to 45 with Graves' ophthalmopathy.

This clonotype was recorded a few times. This chain uses TRBV2 with TRBJ2-1; 11 bases align to TRBD2. This CDR3 spans 15 amino acids. The ends lost 6 bases at V and 4 bases at J; junction bases unmatched: 5. Germline assignment: CDR1 SNHLY and CDR2 FYNNEI. CDR3 protein: CASRPRTSGYNEQFF. CDR3 coding DNA: TGTGCCAGCAGGCCCCGGACTAGCGGGTACAATGAGCAGTTCTTC.

The table lists this clonotype with a few counts. One junction end disagrees with the germline gene, perhaps due to a read error. The rearrangement uses TRBV5-8 and TRBJ2-3; D is tentatively TRBD1 or TRBD2 (5 bases each). Germline-derived CDR1 and CDR2 are SGHTS and YDEGEE. The length of the CDR3 is 15 residues. The chain's CDR3 is CAGSRDGSSTDTQYF. The CDR3 bases are TGTGCCGGCAGCAGGGACGGCTCCAGCACAGATACGCAGTATTTT.

The chain links TRBV11-3 to TRBJ2-5; 10 bases line up with TRBD2. The germline V gene encodes CDR1 SGHNT and CDR2 YENEEA. Unmatched junction bases numbered 9, after V lost 5 bases and J lost 0 bases. The CDR3 consists of 17 residues. The CDR3 nucleotides are TGTGCCAGCAGCATTGGACTAGCGGCCAACTACCAAGAGACCCAGTACTTC. Protein sequence: CASSIGLAANYQETQYF.

This chain links TRBV27 with TRBJ2-7, with 10 bases that match TRBD1. Germline CDR1 is MNHEY and CDR2 is SMNVEV (reference sequence). Unmatched junction bases numbered 12, after V lost 1 base and J lost 6 bases. The CDR3 has 17 amino acids. CDR3 DNA sequence: TGTGCCAGCAGTTTATTGGCCCGTCGGGGACAGGGGTTCGAGCAGTACTTC. It encodes CASSLLARRGQGFEQYF.

This clonotype was found many times. This sequence joins TRBV5-1 and TRBJ2-1; 7 bases fit TRBD2. CDR3 length: 14 amino acids. After removal of 3 bases from V and 5 bases from J, the junction contained 5 bases not matched to a gene. Germline lookup yields CDR1 SGHRS and CDR2 YFSETQ. The CDR3 spells CASSYGLGDNEQFF. The CDR3 DNA sequence: TGCGCCAGCAGCTACGGACTAGGGGACAATGAGCAGTTCTTC.

The V call is TRBV7-8, the J call TRBJ1-5, with D maybe TRBD1 (5 bases). The CDR3 covers 16 residues. V dropped 1 base and J dropped 0 bases, with 10 bases sitting between them. The V gene's germline CDR1 is SGHVS and CDR2 FQNEAQ. This CDR3 reads CASSLVAGYSNQPQHF. CDR3 DNA sequence: TGTGCCAGCAGCTTAGTAGCAGGGTATAGCAATCAGCCCCAGCATTTT.

There are a few counts of this clonotype. The V call is TRBV11-2, the J call TRBJ2-2, with 8 nucleotides matching TRBD2. V shed 6 bases and J 5 bases; nucleotides not matched to a gene: 8. Germline CDR1 reads SGHAT; CDR2 reads FQNNGV. CDR3 length: 15 residues. As DNA, the CDR3 is TGTGCCAGCAGTGAGGCGGGAGGAGGGACCGGGGAGCTGTTTTTT. Its protein product is CASSEAGGGTGELFF.

This clonotype has at least ten counts. The J gene is TRBJ2-1, the V gene TRBV5-6, with 9 bases matching TRBD1. This CDR3 spans 16 amino acids. After removal of 4 bases from V and 8 bases from J, the junction contained 13 bases not matched to a gene. CDR1 SGHDT and CDR2 YYEEEE come from the germline V gene. The CDR3 sequence is CASSNPRDRARDEQFF. CDR3 in DNA: TGTGCCAGCAGCAACCCCCGGGACAGGGCAAGGGATGAGCAGTTCTTC.

This clonotype showed up just a few times. The J gene is TRBJ2-3, the V gene TRBV6-2 or TRBV6-3, with D perhaps TRBD2 (6 bases). The germline V and J ends were trimmed by 9 bases and 5 bases, with 15 bases remaining between them. This CDR3 is built from 13 residues. Germline assignment: CDR1 MNHEY and CDR2 SVGEGT. CDR3: CASSGSVGDTQYF. As DNA, the CDR3 is TGTGCCAGTAGCGGATCCGTTGGAGATACGCAGTATTTT.

This rearrangement joins TRBV24-1 to TRBJ2-5, with D uncertain. The CDR3 contains 13 residues. Germline CDR1 and CDR2: KGHDR and SFDVKD. V lost 9 bases and J lost 2, with 12 bases in between. The CDR3 DNA reads as TGTGCCACCCAGGCCCGCGGACAAGAGACCCAGTACTTC. This gives the protein CATQARGQETQYF.

This clonotype came up a few times. The junction does not match germline at one end; this may be a read error. This rearrangement joins TRBV11-3 to TRBJ2-2; possibly TRBD1 for D (6 bases). Looked up from germline, CDR1 is SGHNT and CDR2 is YENEEA. CDR3 length: 13 amino acids. This chain's CDR3 is CASSVTEIGGLFF. CDR3 coding DNA: TGTGCCAGCAGCGTGACAGAAATAGGGGGGCTGTTTTTT.

This clonotype was detected only a few times. The chain uses TRBV29-1 and TRBJ2-3; D is undetermined. Germline-derived CDR1 and CDR2 are SQVTM and ANQGSEA. Trimming stripped 4 bases from V and 6 bases from J, with 8 bases between. This CDR3 comprises 11 residues. The CDR3 is CSVGDRDTQYF. CDR3 coding DNA: TGCAGCGTTGGCGACCGCGATACGCAGTATTTT.

This chain links TRBV18 with TRBJ2-3, with D hard to call. Germline V gene sequence: CDR1 KGHSH, CDR2 LQKENI. The CDR3 runs to 14 residues. The V gene lost 3 bases and the J gene lost 0 bases, with 7 bases spanning the gap. The CDR3 DNA reads as TGTGCCAGCTCACCTTACGTAAGCACAGATACGCAGTATTTT. Its translation: CASSPYVSTDTQYF.

The rearrangement uses TRBV15 and TRBJ1-3; D is perhaps TRBD1 (6 bases). Germline CDR1 reads LNHNV; CDR2 reads YYDKDF (reference sequence). This CDR3 has 15 amino acids. Trimming took 4 bases from V and 0 from J, leaving 10 bases between them. CDR3 in DNA: TGTGCCACCAGCAAAGGACAGATCTCTGGAAACACCATATATTTT. It yields the protein CATSKGQISGNTIYF.

In this sample, this clonotype turned up once. The rearrangement uses TRBV4-2 and TRBJ1-2; TRBD1 aligns across 7 bases. V lost 0 bases and J lost 5; bases outside the gene matches: 6. Germline V gene data show CDR1 as LGHNA and CDR2 as YNFKEQ. The length of the CDR3 is 15 residues. CDR3 in DNA: TGTGCCAGCAGCCAAGATCCCGGGACAGTATATGGCTACACCTTC. Translated: CASSQDPGTVYGYTF.

This clonotype appeared a few times. J is TRBJ2-3 and V is TRBV9; D gene unclear. Germline-derived CDR1 and CDR2 are SGDLS and YYNGEE. V lost 3 bases and J lost 1, with 3 bases in between. This CDR3 is built from 12 residues. The CDR3 region is CASSARTDTQYF. Written as DNA, the CDR3 is TGTGCCAGCAGCGCCCGCACAGATACGCAGTATTTT. The full variable domain, with the rest looked up from reference TRBV9 and TRBJ2-3, is DSGVTQTPKHLITATGQRVTLRCSPRSGDLSVYWYQQSLDQGLQFLIQYYNGEERAKGNILERFSAQQFPDLHSELNLSSLELGDSALYFCASSARTDTQYFGPGTRLTVL.

This clonotype was seen a handful of times. This chain connects TRBV5-4 to TRBJ2-4; no definite D call. The CDR3 runs to 14 residues. CDR1 is SGHNT and CDR2 is YYREEE in the germline V gene (reference sequence). Trimming cost V 3 bases and J 9 bases, with 16 bases left between them. The DNA for the CDR3 is TGTGCCAGCAGCTCCTATTCTGGCGAATCCATTCAGTACTTC. Protein: CASSSYSGESIQYF.

V and J are TRBV24-1 and TRBJ2-1; TRBD1 agrees at 8 bases. The V and J ends lost 9 bases and 3 bases, in that order; junction bases with no gene match: 0. This CDR3 contains 12 residues. Per the germline V gene, CDR1 is KGHDR and CDR2 is SFDVKD. This CDR3 reads CATGQGYNEQFF. DNA of the CDR3: TGTGCCACCGGACAGGGCTACAATGAGCAGTTCTTC.

In its sample, this clonotype was seen a few times. This sequence joins TRBV30 and TRBJ2-1; 7 bases agree with TRBD2. The CDR3 loop spans 11 amino acids. Germline loops: CDR1 GTSNPN, CDR2 SVGIG (reference sequence). Trimming took 4 bases from V and 9 from J; bases not matched to a gene: 3. The CDR3 bases are TGTGCCTGGAAGCCGGGGGGTGAGCAGTTCTTC. It yields the protein CAWKPGGEQFF.

This clonotype came up many times. The chain has TRBV18 and TRBJ1-1; D is perhaps TRBD1 (6 bases). This CDR3 contains 14 residues. Trimming left V 3 bases short and J 1 base short, with 9 bases between. Germline V gene data show CDR1 as KGHSH and CDR2 as LQKENI. CDR3 DNA sequence: TGTGCCAGCTCACCCCAGGGGAGGAACACTGAAGCTTTCTTT. It encodes CASSPQGRNTEAFF.

This chain connects TRBV6-1 to TRBJ2-7; D perhaps matches TRBD1 (6 bases). Trimming took off 4 bases at V and 1 base at J, with 11 bases between the two ends. The CDR3 consists of 14 residues. Germline V gene lookup returns CDR1 MNHNS and CDR2 SASEGT. The CDR3 loop reads CASSVARGSYEQYF. In nucleotides, the CDR3 is TGTGCCAGCAGTGTCGCCAGGGGTTCCTACGAGCAGTACTTC.

This clonotype was counted at least ten times. The CDR3 coding sequence is TGTGCCAGCAGCCGTAGCGGGGGGCGTCCAGATACGCAGTATTTT. Translating it yields CASSRSGGRPDTQYF. V gene TRBV11-3 combines with J gene TRBJ2-3, with TRBD2 matching 10 bases. CDR3 length equals 15 residues. V lost 5 bases, J lost 4 bases, and 6 bases stayed unmatched. Germline V CDR1 and CDR2: SGHNT, YENEEA.

This clonotype was seen at least ten times. The chain combines TRBV18 with TRBJ2-3; tentative D call: TRBD1 (5 bases). V lost 3 bases to trimming and J lost 0 bases, with 13 bases between them. The CDR3 covers 16 residues. Germline V lookup: CDR1 KGHSH, CDR2 LQKENI. CDR3 sequence: CASSPGQGLSTDTQYF. CDR3 coding DNA: TGTGCCAGCTCACCCGGCCAGGGCCTAAGCACAGATACGCAGTATTTT.

The J gene is TRBJ2-1, the V gene TRBV2; possible D gene TRBD2, 5 bases. CDR3 length equals 15 residues. Germline loops: CDR1 SNHLY, CDR2 FYNNEI. Trimming cost V 3 bases and J 9 bases, with 18 bases left between them. The CDR3 loop is CASSEEDPTIGEQFF. CDR3 bases: TGTGCCAGCAGTGAGGAGGATCCGACTATTGGTGAGCAGTTCTTC.

The chain combines TRBV3-1 with TRBJ2-5; D remains unclear. Germline lookup yields CDR1 LGHDT and CDR2 YNNKEL (reference sequence). The V and J ends lost 1 base and 6 bases respectively, with 15 bases between them. CDR3 size: 15 residues. CDR3 nucleotide sequence: TGTGCCAGCAGCCAAGGAACCGCCCGCCAGAAGACCCAGTACTTC. It encodes CASSQGTARQKTQYF.

This chain uses TRBV18 with TRBJ2-2, with 8 bases fitting TRBD2. This CDR3 is built from 19 residues. Per the germline V gene, CDR1 is KGHSH and CDR2 is LQKENI. V lost 1 base, J lost 3 bases, and 13 bases stayed unmatched. The CDR3 DNA is TGTGCCAGCTCACCACGGCGGGGGGTCCCTCAGTCGGACACCGGGGAGCTGTTTTTT. This encodes CASSPRRGVPQSDTGELFF. Supplemented by reference TRBV18 and TRBJ2-2, the full variable domain reads NAGVMQNPRHLVRRRGQEARLRCSPMKGHSHVYWYRQLPEEGLKFMVYLQKENIIDESGMPKERFSAEFPKEGPSILRIQQVVRGDSAAYFCASSPRRGVPQSDTGELFFGEGSRLTVL.

This clonotype was observed at least ten times. J is TRBJ1-1 and V is TRBV6-1; the D is unclear. The CDR3 totals 15 residues. Deletions cut 3 bases from V and 1 base from J, with 12 bases between. The germline gives CDR1 MNHNS, CDR2 SASEGT. CDR3 in DNA: TGTGCCAGCAGTGATGGACTTCCTTCGAACACTGAAGCTTTCTTT. Its protein is CASSDGLPSNTEAFF.

The V and J genes are TRBV6-2 or TRBV6-3 and TRBJ2-1; D is ambiguous. This CDR3 contains 18 residues. V was cut by 0 bases and J by 0 bases, with 15 bases left in between. The germline V gene has CDR1 MNHEY and CDR2 SVGEGT. CDR3 loop: CASSYSEATTRSYNEQFF. CDR3 in DNA: TGTGCCAGCAGTTACTCAGAAGCTACCACCCGCTCCTACAATGAGCAGTTCTTC.

The gene calls are TRBV19 and TRBJ1-4; D uncertain. Per the germline V gene, CDR1 is LNHDA and CDR2 is SQIVND (reference sequence). The V and J ends lost 1 base and 8 bases respectively, with 8 bases between them. The CDR3 is 13 residues long. The CDR3 loop reads CASSIGVKEKLFF. CDR3 DNA sequence: TGTGCCAGTAGTATAGGGGTGAAAGAAAAACTGTTTTTT.